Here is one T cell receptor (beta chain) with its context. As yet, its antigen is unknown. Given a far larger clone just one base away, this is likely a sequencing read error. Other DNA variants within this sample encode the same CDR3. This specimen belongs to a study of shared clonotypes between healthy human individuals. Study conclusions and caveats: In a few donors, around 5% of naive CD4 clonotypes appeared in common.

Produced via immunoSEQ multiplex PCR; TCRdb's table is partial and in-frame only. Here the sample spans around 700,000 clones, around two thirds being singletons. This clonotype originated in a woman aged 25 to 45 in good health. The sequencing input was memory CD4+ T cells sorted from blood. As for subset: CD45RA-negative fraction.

CDR3 residues: CASSPPGTDTQYF. As DNA, the CDR3 is TGTGCCAGCAGCCCCCCTGGCACAGATACGCAGTATTTT. The chain is built from TRBV11-2 and TRBJ2-3; D unclear. V dropped 5 bases and J dropped 1 base, with 7 bases sitting between them. The germline V gene has CDR1 SGHAT and CDR2 FQNNGV. The length of the CDR3 is 13 residues.